A selection of T cell receptor beta chains follows, all from one sample in a study of blood T cell repertoires in COVID-19. Profiling relied on immunoSEQ multiplex PCR, and the TCRdb table lists in-frame clones only, not all of them. The table records about 220,000 clones, 80% of them present only once. The material sequenced was peripheral blood. The receptors were sampled from a human donor in a cohort sampled during active COVID-19. The CDR3 runs from the conserved cysteine through the conserved F or W. The order of the fields is J gene, D gene, clone size, V gene, CDR3 DNA, CDR3 protein. The D gene is left open where the match is weak. Size is stated for part of the rows, as once, few or many counts, or as a class when the clone is expanded.

TRBJ2-5,TRBD2,NA,TRBV7-2,TGTGCCAGCAGCCTATCACTAGCGGTCCAAGAGACCCAGTACTTC,CASSLSLAVQETQYF
TRBJ1-1,NA,once,TRBV12-2,TGTGCAAGTCGGCCAGGGGGTGGGCACACTGAAGCTTTCTTT,CASRPGGGHTEAFF
TRBJ1-5,NA,NA,TRBV7-9,TGTGCCAGCAGCTCCCTGGGGGCCGGGAATCAGCCCCAGCATTTT,CASSSLGAGNQPQHF
TRBJ2-1,TRBD2,once,TRBV19,TGTGCCAGTAGTATCGGCGGGGGGCTTTACAATGAGCAGTTCTTC,CASSIGGGLYNEQFF
TRBJ2-7,TRBD2,NA,TRBV3-1/TRBV3-2,TGTGCCAGCAGCCAAAATAGCGGGGGACCCTACGAGCAGTACTTC,CASSQNSGGPYEQYF
TRBJ1-6,NA,NA,TRBV7-8,TGTGCCAGCAGCTTGTCAGGGCATAATTCACCCCTCCACTTT,CASSLSGHNSPLHF
TRBJ2-7,NA,NA,TRBV15,TGTGCCACCAGCAGAGATCGAGTTCAGGGCTCCTACGAGCAGTACTTC,CATSRDRVQGSYEQYF
TRBJ1-1,TRBD1,few,TRBV5-1,TGCGCCAGCAGCTCCCTGGGCAGGGGGGAGACTGAAGCTTTCTTT,CASSSLGRGETEAFF
TRBJ1-3,NA,few,TRBV2,TGTGCCAGCAGTTCACAGGGACAAAACGCAGGAAACACCATATATTTT,CASSSQGQNAGNTIYF
TRBJ2-3,TRBD2,NA,TRBV9,TGTGCCAGCAGCCCGGGACTAGGAACTAGCACAGATACGCAGTATTTT,CASSPGLGTSTDTQYF
TRBJ2-5,TRBD2,NA,TRBV15,TGTGCCACCAGCACGCGGGGGGGCGGTGAGACCCAGTACTTC,CATSTRGGGETQYF